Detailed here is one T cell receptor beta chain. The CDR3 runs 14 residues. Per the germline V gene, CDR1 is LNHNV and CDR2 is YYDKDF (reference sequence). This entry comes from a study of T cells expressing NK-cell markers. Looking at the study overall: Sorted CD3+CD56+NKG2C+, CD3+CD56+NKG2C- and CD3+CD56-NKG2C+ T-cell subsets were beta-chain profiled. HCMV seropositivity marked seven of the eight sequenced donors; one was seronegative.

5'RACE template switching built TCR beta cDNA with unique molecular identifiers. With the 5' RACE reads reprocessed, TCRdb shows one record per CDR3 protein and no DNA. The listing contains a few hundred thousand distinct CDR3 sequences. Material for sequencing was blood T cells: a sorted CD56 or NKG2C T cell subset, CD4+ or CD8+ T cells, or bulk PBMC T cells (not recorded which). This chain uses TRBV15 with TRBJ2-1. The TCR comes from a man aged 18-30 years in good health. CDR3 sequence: CATSYNDGSNEQFF.